These T cell receptor beta chains were read from a single sample in a study of molecular identifiers for immune sequencing clone quantification. TCRdb called the PCR reads again in MiXCR, with one record for every CDR3 protein. The profile shows around 460,000 distinct CDR3 sequences, about 20% of them singletons. The sequenced sample consisted of naive CD8+ T cells from blood, with Jurkat cell RNA spiked in. These receptors were obtained from a human donor in good health. Some libraries in this study had Jurkat cell RNA spiked in. The CDR3 runs from the conserved cysteine through the conserved F or W. D genes are given only for firm matches. Clone size is not always given. Where it is, it says once, few, many or a class for expanded clones.

len | j_gene | d_gene | v_gene | abundance | CDR3aa | CDR3nt
19 | TRBJ2-7 | TRBD2 | TRBV7-9 | NA | CASSRTGTSGQLPLYEQYF | TGTGCCAGCAGCCGGACCGGGACTAGCGGTCAACTCCCCCTTTACGAGCAGTACTTC
13 | TRBJ1-2 | NA | TRBV29-1 | many | CSVVDSSNYGYTF | TGCAGCGTTGTAGATTCATCTAACTATGGCTACACCTTC
12 | TRBJ2-1 | NA | TRBV30 | few | CAWSVQTGEQFF | TGTGCCTGGAGTGTACAAACTGGGGAGCAGTTCTTC
16 | TRBJ1-4 | TRBD1 | TRBV7-2 | many | CASSSTTGATGEKLFF | TGTGCCAGCAGCTCCACGACAGGGGCCACGGGTGAAAAACTGTTTTTT
16 | TRBJ2-3 | TRBD2 | TRBV29-1 | many | CSVELASGGSTDTQYF | TGCAGCGTTGAACTGGCTAGCGGGGGAAGCACAGATACGCAGTATTTT
19 | TRBJ2-2 | NA | TRBV21-1 | many | CASSKQAFQSGESTGELFF | TGTGCCAGCAGCAAACAAGCTTTTCAAAGCGGAGAATCCACCGGGGAGCTGTTTTTT
13 | TRBJ1-1 | NA | TRBV4-3 | NA | CASSPFIGTEAFF | TGCGCCAGCAGCCCTTTTATAGGCACTGAAGCTTTCTTT
18 | TRBJ2-2 | NA | TRBV4-3 | few | CASSQDLGTPPNTGELFF | TGCGCCAGCAGCCAAGATCTCGGGACACCTCCGAACACCGGGGAGCTGTTTTTT
13 | TRBJ2-7 | NA | TRBV28 | many | CASSPLGPDEQYF | TGTGCCAGCAGTCCCCTAGGGCCGGACGAGCAGTACTTC
12 | TRBJ2-3 | NA | TRBV7-2 | NA | CASSPVGGTQYF | TGTGCCAGCAGCCCCGTCGGAGGTACGCAGTATTTT
15 | TRBJ2-1 | TRBD2 | TRBV19 | NA | CASRRTSEPYNEQFF | TGTGCCAGTAGAAGGACTAGCGAACCCTACAATGAGCAGTTCTTC
16 | TRBJ1-1 | TRBD1 | TRBV12-3/TRBV12-4 | NA | CASSSLPTGGNTEAFF | TGTGCCAGCAGTTCACTACCGACAGGGGGTAACACTGAAGCTTTCTTT
16 | TRBJ2-5 | TRBD2 | TRBV27 | NA | CASSTLAGEGQETQYF | TGTGCCAGCAGTACGTTAGCGGGAGAAGGACAAGAGACCCAGTACTTC
19 | TRBJ2-3 | TRBD2 | TRBV11-2 | NA | CASSTPRGSAGSYTDTQYF | TGTGCCAGCAGCACCCCGCGGGGGAGCGCGGGAAGCTACACAGATACGCAGTATTTT
13 | TRBJ1-1 | NA | TRBV7-9 | many | CASSSSGAPEAFF | TGTGCCAGCAGCTCGTCAGGGGCGCCGGAAGCTTTCTTT
16 | TRBJ2-3 | TRBD2 | TRBV7-2 | many | CASRRSGGAGTDTQYF | TGTGCCAGCCGGAGGAGCGGGGGGGCGGGCACAGATACGCAGTATTTT
14 | TRBJ1-1 | NA | TRBV7-6 | many | CASSSIQMNTEAFF | TGTGCCAGCAGCTCGATCCAAATGAACACTGAAGCTTTCTTT
20 | TRBJ1-4 | NA | TRBV5-4 | few | CASSPKSGMYSFATNEKLFF | TGTGCCAGCAGCCCGAAGTCGGGGATGTATTCTTTCGCAACTAATGAAAAACTGTTTTTT
14 | TRBJ2-7 | NA | TRBV4-3 | many | CASSPEEHSYEQYF | TGCGCCAGCAGCCCCGAGGAACACTCCTACGAGCAGTACTTC
15 | TRBJ2-7 | TRBD1 | TRBV15 | many | CATSRDLGTELEQYF | TGTGCCACCAGCAGAGATCTTGGGACAGAATTGGAGCAGTACTTC
15 | TRBJ2-5 | TRBD2 | TRBV5-1 | NA | CASSETSGTGETQYF | TGCGCCAGCAGCGAGACTAGCGGGACGGGGGAGACCCAGTACTTC
13 | TRBJ1-5 | NA | TRBV19 | many | CASNGIGNQPQHF | TGTGCCAGTAATGGGATAGGCAATCAGCCCCAGCATTTT
13 | TRBJ2-7 | NA | TRBV3-2 | NA | CASSPGVVYEQYF | TGTGCCAGCAGCCCCGGGGTTGTCTACGAGCAGTACTTC